The 2 T cell receptor beta chains below were found in one sample sequenced in a study of OX40 agonist ivuxolimab in advanced cancers. Here immunoSEQ multiplex PCR was the method, and the copy in TCRdb shows in-frame clones only, minus some. The data show 20,000 to 25,000 clones, over 65% seen once. Sequenced material: CD4+ or CD8+ T cells sorted from blood, taken in a trial of the OX40 agonist ivuxolimab. These receptors came from an adult with an advanced solid tumor such as melanoma, head and neck, liver or kidney cancer.

The V and J genes are TRBV29-1 and TRBJ1-2; 7 positions match TRBD1. The CDR3 contains 14 residues. Germline loops: CDR1 SQVTM, CDR2 ANQGSEA. V dropped 4 bases and J dropped 7; count of bases not matched to a gene: 12. CDR3 protein: CSVVPTTGRRGYTF. CDR3 bases: TGCAGCGTTGTTCCCACGACAGGGCGGCGTGGCTACACCTTC.

Only a few counts were recorded for this clone. The rearrangement links TRBV10-2 to TRBJ2-3, with 8 bases aligning to TRBD2. The CDR3 length is 15 residues. After removal of 4 bases from V and 7 bases from J, the junction contained 10 bases not matched to a gene. The germline gives CDR1 WSHSY, CDR2 SAAADI. The CDR3 loop is CASSGVRGGKYTQYF. The CDR3, as DNA: TGCGCCAGCAGTGGCGTACGGGGGGGCAAGTATACGCAGTATTTT.